This T cell receptor beta chain was captured in a study of cytomegalovirus exposure and HLA in healthy donors. All the people who gave samples were healthy bone marrow donors. Study-wide points: Several of the most significant clusters appeared, in a later analysis, to be linked to common viral pathogens. In a later analysis, at a false discovery rate of 0.05, about 15,000 TCR beta sequences were associated with HLA alleles. Earlier analysis looked at TCR beta V segments, and most were productive about 90% or about 30% of the time.

Concerning this clone itself: Its antigen is still unknown.

CDR1 is SEHNR, CDR2 FQNEAQ, per germline (reference sequence). V dropped 0 bases and J dropped 2 bases, with 7 bases sitting between them. This CDR3 has 14 residues. The PCR contained 60 Vbeta and 13 Jbeta primers. Profiling relied on immunoSEQ multiplex PCR, and the TCRdb table lists in-frame clones only, not all of them. This table holds about 140,000 clones, under 80% found once. The chain uses TRBV7-9 and TRBJ2-5; D is uncertain. This clonotype originated in a woman in her 50s in good health and CMV-seropositive. What was sequenced was PBMCs. DNA for the CDR3: TGTGCCAGCAGCTTAGCGGTCGGGCAAGAGACCCAGTACTTC. Translation gives CASSLAVGQETQYF.